This is a list of T cell receptor beta chains from one sample in a study of shared clonotypes between healthy human individuals. Generated by immunoSEQ multiplex PCR, the TCRdb table keeps only in-frame clones and is missing some. The sample lists about half a million clones, approximately 82% occurring once. The sequencing input was PBMCs. The receptors shown here come from a woman aged 40 to 49 in good health. Some clones in this sample may be carry-over from other donors' samples. Each CDR3 is given with its conserved first and last residue. Not all rows give a size; the values are once, few, many and, for expanded clones, a class.

J: TRBJ2-7; size: .; V: TRBV4-2; CDR3: CASAGGLVGDEQYF
J: TRBJ2-7; size: .; V: TRBV9; CDR3: CASSVGTAPAYEQYF
J: TRBJ1-4; size: .; V: TRBV19; CDR3: CASSIGTANDEKLFF
J: TRBJ1-5; size: .; V: TRBV30; CDR3: CAWSDRGISQPQHF
J: TRBJ1-2; size: once; V: TRBV27; CDR3: CASRQDRDYGYTF
J: TRBJ2-5; size: .; V: TRBV14; CDR3: CASSPRIAGETQYF
J: TRBJ1-2; size: .; V: TRBV5-1; CDR3: CASSLDGTVAEGYTF
J: TRBJ2-2; size: .; V: TRBV5-6; CDR3: CASSPGQLNTGELFF
J: TRBJ2-1; size: .; V: TRBV7-8; CDR3: CASSLLSWTSGHNEQFF
J: TRBJ2-4; size: .; V: TRBV5-1; CDR3: CASSPTRLGIEDKNIQYF
J: TRBJ2-5; size: few; V: TRBV11-3; CDR3: CASALVPRGVRQETQYF
J: TRBJ2-1; size: .; V: TRBV9; CDR3: CASSVGAGGPNTYNEQFF
J: TRBJ2-7; size: once; V: TRBV11-1; CDR3: CASSLDRSFGGEQYF
J: TRBJ2-7; size: .; V: TRBV27; CDR3: CASSPPSKRQYF
J: TRBJ1-5; size: .; V: TRBV6-4; CDR3: CASSDPTGASNQPQHF
J: TRBJ1-2; size: once; V: TRBV6-1; CDR3: CASSEAGGGGYGYTF
J: TRBJ1-1; size: .; V: TRBV18; CDR3: CASSPQMGLNTEAFF
J: TRBJ1-2; size: .; V: TRBV27; CDR3: CASSPYPTANYGYTF
J: TRBJ2-1; size: .; V: TRBV30; CDR3: CAWTHTGGSFNEQFF
J: .; size: .; V: TRBV6-1; CDR3: CASSEGGGLAREQYF
J: TRBJ2-1; size: few; V: TRBV19; CDR3: CASGGRGSYNEQFF
J: TRBJ1-6; size: .; V: TRBV5-6; CDR3: CASSSGDRDNSPLHF
J: TRBJ2-3; size: .; V: TRBV30; CDR3: CAWSVLGLASTDTQYF
J: TRBJ1-6; size: .; V: TRBV6-5; CDR3: CASSWSGQGNSPLHF
J: TRBJ2-3; size: .; V: TRBV6-5; CDR3: CASKTASTDTQYF
J: TRBJ2-3; size: .; V: TRBV4-1; CDR3: CASTGLSTDTQYF
J: TRBJ2-1; size: .; V: TRBV6-5; CDR3: CASSYSRVQQFF
J: TRBJ1-1; size: few; V: TRBV18; CDR3: CASSPNGQGVEDTEAFF
J: TRBJ2-5; size: .; V: TRBV7-8; CDR3: CASSSSGGRAKETQYF
J: TRBJ2-2; size: .; V: TRBV5-6; CDR3: CASSFLGQDGNTGELFF
J: TRBJ2-1; size: .; V: TRBV27; CDR3: CASSLKGPLAHNEQFF
J: TRBJ2-5; size: .; V: TRBV13; CDR3: CASSLGLAGGPRETQYF
J: TRBJ1-3; size: .; V: TRBV19; CDR3: CASSGIVGGDSGNTIYF
J: TRBJ2-5; size: .; V: TRBV10-1; CDR3: CASSDDRVLETQYF
J: TRBJ1-1; size: .; V: TRBV6-5; CDR3: CASSSQRVDTEAFF
J: TRBJ2-2; size: once; V: TRBV9; CDR3: CASSVGVECGFF
J: TRBJ2-6; size: .; V: TRBV27; CDR3: CASSELDFSGANVLTF
J: TRBJ2-7; size: .; V: TRBV28; CDR3: CASNSRWSASYEQYF
J: TRBJ1-1; size: .; V: TRBV28; CDR3: CASSFEEAFF
J: TRBJ2-3; size: .; V: TRBV18; CDR3: CASSPGTSGSGTDTQYF
J: TRBJ1-2; size: .; V: TRBV6-5; CDR3: CASSGSNYGYTF
J: TRBJ2-4; size: .; V: TRBV5-1; CDR3: CASSLGTVGNIQYF
J: TRBJ2-3; size: .; V: TRBV4-1; CDR3: CASSRTGLAGVMDTDTQYF
J: TRBJ2-2; size: few; V: TRBV7-9; CDR3: CASSHHRGGNTGELFF
J: TRBJ2-1; size: .; V: TRBV30; CDR3: CAWSRAGGPYNEQFF
J: TRBJ2-6; size: .; V: TRBV11-3; CDR3: CASSHNSGANVLTF
J: TRBJ2-3; size: .; V: TRBV7-8; CDR3: CASRQHLQDTQYF
J: TRBJ2-7; size: once; V: TRBV7-8; CDR3: CASSSNWGGGEQYF
J: TRBJ1-4; size: .; V: TRBV2; CDR3: CASSDSGRLFF
J: TRBJ1-2; size: .; V: TRBV29-1; CDR3: CSVGPGTGFGYTF
J: TRBJ2-2; size: .; V: TRBV6-1; CDR3: CASSGGQGEIGELFF
J: TRBJ2-1; size: .; V: TRBV5-1; CDR3: CASSLGYASSSYNEQFF
J: TRBJ1-2; size: .; V: TRBV30; CDR3: CAWSAPGQTGYTF
J: TRBJ2-5; size: .; V: TRBV19; CDR3: CASSFGAQETQYF
J: TRBJ2-5; size: .; V: TRBV9; CDR3: CASSLSPSTDQETQYF